Listed here are 20 T cell receptor beta chains from one sample, sequenced in a study of CD8 T cells in Susac syndrome. Random hexamers were used to reverse transcribe 0.5 to 1 ug of RNA. A single record per CDR3 protein comes from TCRdb applying MiXCR to the immunoSEQ multiplex PCR reads. The sample contains some 160,000 distinct CDR3 sequences, roughly 92% of which appear only once. Material for sequencing was CD4+ T cells from PBMCs. These receptors originate from a human donor with Susac syndrome.

V is TRBV20-1 and J is TRBJ1-2; perhaps TRBD1 as D (6 bases). The V and J ends lost 4 bases and 4 bases respectively, with 16 bases between them. Looked up from germline, CDR1 is DFQATT and CDR2 is SNEGSKA (reference sequence). The CDR3 has 14 residues. The CDR3 spells CSATQGQISYGYTF. The CDR3 DNA follows: TGCAGTGCTACTCAAGGACAGATTAGCTATGGCTACACCTTC.

The chain employs TRBV10-3 and TRBJ2-5, with 8 bases aligning to TRBD2. Germline CDR1 is ENHRY and CDR2 is SYGVKD. The CDR3 covers 13 residues. Trimming at V came to 6 bases and at J to 5 bases, leaving 5 bases not matched to a gene. The CDR3 nucleotides read TGTGCCATCAGGGATAGCGGGACCGAGACCCAGTACTTC. It codes for CAIRDSGTETQYF.

The CDR3 bases are TGCAGCGTTGAAAAGGGTTTGGGCACTGAAGCTTTCTTT. It codes for CSVEKGLGTEAFF. The chain is built from TRBV29-1 and TRBJ1-1; no definite D call. CDR1 SQVTM and CDR2 ANQGSEA come from the germline V gene. Trimming pared 2 bases from V and 4 bases from J, leaving 11 bases between. This CDR3 contains 13 residues.

The CDR3 region is CASSVGETRSYEQYF. DNA for the CDR3: TGTGCCAGCAGCGTCGGCGAGACCCGCTCCTACGAGCAGTACTTC. The chain carries TRBV9 and TRBJ2-7; the D is unclear. Trimming pared 2 bases from V and 0 bases from J, leaving 12 bases between. Germline V CDR1 and CDR2: SGDLS, YYNGEE. The length of the CDR3 is 15 residues.

The J gene is TRBJ2-5, the V gene TRBV3-1, with 11 bases aligning to TRBD2. Trimming at V came to 4 bases and at J to 4 bases, leaving 2 bases not matched to a gene. This CDR3 has 14 amino acids. Per the germline V gene, CDR1 is LGHDT and CDR2 is YNNKEL (reference sequence). CDR3 DNA sequence: TGTGCCAGCAGCCTAGCGGGGGGGCCAGAGACCCAGTACTTC. This codes for CASSLAGGPETQYF.

This chain connects TRBV3-1 to TRBJ1-2; D might be TRBD1 (5 bases). Germline assignment: CDR1 LGHDT and CDR2 YNNKEL (reference sequence). V lost 2 bases, J lost 8 bases, and 15 bases lay in between. This CDR3 is 14 amino acids long. The CDR3 bases are TGTGCCAGCAGCCAACTGGACACTGTAAGAGGCTACACCTTC. Translated: CASSQLDTVRGYTF.

The rearrangement links TRBV12-3 or TRBV12-4 to TRBJ1-1; D perhaps matches TRBD1 (5 bases). V lost 3 bases, J lost 10 bases, and 12 bases lay in between. CDR3 size: 12 residues. CDR3 protein: CASSFEARGAFF. Written as DNA, the CDR3 is TGTGCCAGCAGTTTCGAAGCGAGGGGAGCTTTCTTT.

This rearrangement joins TRBV14 to TRBJ2-1; D not certain. The germline V and J ends were trimmed by 2 bases and 12 bases, with 8 bases remaining between them. The CDR3 totals 11 residues. Germline CDR1 SGHDN, CDR2 FVKESK. Written as DNA, the CDR3 is TGTGCCAGCAGCCAAAGCAGCGCGCAGTTCTTC. Its translation is CASSQSSAQFF.

The V call is TRBV9, the J call TRBJ2-3, with 8 nucleotides matching TRBD2. Germline V CDR1 and CDR2: SGDLS, YYNGEE. The CDR3 has 16 amino acids. J lost 2 bases, V lost 0 bases, and 5 bases had no gene match. The chain's CDR3 is CASSVGGGGYTDTQYF. The CDR3 nucleotides read TGTGCCAGCAGCGTAGGAGGCGGGGGGTACACAGATACGCAGTATTTT.

This chain uses TRBV29-1 with TRBJ2-1; 11 nucleotides match TRBD1. CDR1 SQVTM and CDR2 ANQGSEA come from the germline V gene. V shed 6 bases and J 8 bases; nucleotides not matched to a gene: 3. The CDR3 contains 12 residues. The CDR3 sequence: CSVDRGRDEQFF. The CDR3 DNA follows: TGCAGCGTGGACAGGGGGCGCGATGAGCAGTTCTTC.

The CDR3 region has the DNA TGCAGTGCTAGAGATTCCCCCTGGGCAGGTCATGAGCAGTTCTTC. Translation gives CSARDSPWAGHEQFF. The chain joins TRBV20-1 to TRBJ2-1; D gene ambiguous. Germline values: CDR1 DFQATT, CDR2 SNEGSKA (reference sequence). The CDR3 extends over 15 amino acids. Trimming shortened V by 0 bases and J by 8 bases, and 17 bases separated the two germline ends.

V and J are TRBV3-1 and TRBJ1-2; TRBD1 aligns across 7 bases. V was pared by 6 bases and J by 4 bases, with 11 bases of the junction left unmatched. The length of the CDR3 is 15 residues. CDR1 is LGHDT, CDR2 YNNKEL, per germline (reference sequence). The CDR3 sequence is CASSPGQAPTYGYTF. The CDR3 DNA sequence: TGTGCCAGCAGTCCCGGACAGGCACCTACCTATGGCTACACCTTC.

This sequence joins TRBV10-3 and TRBJ2-4, with D perhaps given as TRBD1 or TRBD2 (5 bases each). Trimming took 0 bases from V and 0 from J, leaving 12 bases between them. Germline V gives CDR1 ENHRY, CDR2 SYGVKD. The CDR3 sequence is 17 residues long. The CDR3 DNA is TGTGCCATCAGTGAGTCTGTTGGGGACCCAGCCAAAAACATTCAGTACTTC. It yields the protein CAISESVGDPAKNIQYF.

The genes are TRBV20-1 and TRBJ2-5; a possible D gene is TRBD1 (5 bases). The V gene lost 3 bases and the J gene lost 2 bases, with 16 bases spanning the gap. Per the germline V gene, CDR1 is DFQATT and CDR2 is SNEGSKA (reference sequence). The CDR3 has 15 residues. CDR3 bases: TGCAGTGCTAGTATTGCAAGCAAGGGGCAAGAGACCCAGTACTTC. Protein sequence: CSASIASKGQETQYF.

This chain connects TRBV20-1 to TRBJ1-5, with no clear D. The germline V gene encodes CDR1 DFQATT and CDR2 SNEGSKA (reference sequence). The CDR3 is 12 residues long. Deletions cut 6 bases from V and 4 bases from J, with 10 bases between. The DNA of the CDR3 is TGCAGTGCCCCGGGAAAGAATCAGCCCCAGCATTTT. Its translation: CSAPGKNQPQHF.

The J gene is TRBJ1-2, the V gene TRBV4-1, with TRBD1 matching over 12 bases. The germline V gene has CDR1 MGHRA and CDR2 YSYEKL. The trim removed 3 bases at V and 7 bases at J, leaving 12 bases unmatched. The CDR3 length is 17 residues. The chain's CDR3 is CASSQTGTGGEVGGYTF. In DNA, the CDR3 is TGCGCCAGCAGCCAGACCGGGACAGGGGGCGAGGTTGGTGGCTACACCTTC.

V and J are TRBV20-1 and TRBJ2-1; 10 bases agree with TRBD2. The V gene's germline CDR1 is DFQATT and CDR2 SNEGSKA (reference sequence). The junction had 8 bases not matched to a gene; V was cut back by 6 bases and J by 3 bases. CDR3 length: 15 amino acids. The CDR3 DNA follows: TGCAGTGCCGATTCGTTAGCGGGGGGCTACAATGAGCAGTTCTTC. It encodes CSADSLAGGYNEQFF.

This chain uses TRBV12-3 or TRBV12-4 with TRBJ2-1, with TRBD2 identical over 11 bases. The CDR3 is 16 residues long. The V and J ends lost 0 bases and 8 bases, in that order; junction bases with no gene match: 6. CDR3 DNA: TGTGCCAGCAGTTTAGCGGGTAGCGGGGGGGTGGATGAGCAGTTCTTC. The encoded protein is CASSLAGSGGVDEQFF.

The chain combines TRBV2 with TRBJ1-5, with a possible D match to TRBD1 (6 bases). The CDR3 covers 14 residues. The V end lost 8 bases, the J end lost 3 bases, and 14 bases lay between the germline ends. CDR1 and CDR2 (germline): SNHLY, FYNNEI. The CDR3 reads CASWEGQTNQPQHF. The CDR3 nucleotides read TGTGCCAGCTGGGAAGGACAGACCAATCAGCCCCAGCATTTT.

The chain uses TRBV5-4 and TRBJ2-1, with TRBD2 matching 9 bases. The CDR3 length is 16 residues. The V gene's germline CDR1 is SGHNT and CDR2 YYREEE (reference sequence). Unmatched junction bases numbered 9, after V lost 4 bases and J lost 4 bases. The CDR3 DNA follows: TGTGCCAGCAGCCTCTCCCGGGGACTAGCTTACAATGAGCAGTTCTTC. This translates into CASSLSRGLAYNEQFF.